The TCR beta chain under discussion was sequenced for a study of T cell responses to AZD1222 COVID-19 vaccine. Findings of the study overall: Repertoires in all cases were sampled only once the peak T cell response had passed. It should be noted that donors were predominantly white British and more often female, and clonal diversity was possibly underestimated.

Method: immunoSEQ multiplex PCR; TCRdb's copy keeps in-frame clones and lacks some. Of about 94,000 clones in the sample, 88% are singletons; the top ten hold 9% to 13%. The CDR3 runs 12 residues. The germline CDR1 and CDR2 sequences are GTSNPN and SVGIG (reference sequence). The sample holds one count of this clone. Its antigen is unidentified. One end of the junction fails to match germline, which may point to a read error. The receptor was derived from an adult who received the AZD1222 COVID-19 vaccine. Sequencing was performed on peripheral blood, taken 28 days after the second AZD1222 dose. The chain has TRBV30 and TRBJ1-3; D not resolved. The CDR3 DNA reads as TGTGCCTGGGGCGCCCCCGCACACACCATGTATTTT. Translating gives CAWGAPAHTMYF.